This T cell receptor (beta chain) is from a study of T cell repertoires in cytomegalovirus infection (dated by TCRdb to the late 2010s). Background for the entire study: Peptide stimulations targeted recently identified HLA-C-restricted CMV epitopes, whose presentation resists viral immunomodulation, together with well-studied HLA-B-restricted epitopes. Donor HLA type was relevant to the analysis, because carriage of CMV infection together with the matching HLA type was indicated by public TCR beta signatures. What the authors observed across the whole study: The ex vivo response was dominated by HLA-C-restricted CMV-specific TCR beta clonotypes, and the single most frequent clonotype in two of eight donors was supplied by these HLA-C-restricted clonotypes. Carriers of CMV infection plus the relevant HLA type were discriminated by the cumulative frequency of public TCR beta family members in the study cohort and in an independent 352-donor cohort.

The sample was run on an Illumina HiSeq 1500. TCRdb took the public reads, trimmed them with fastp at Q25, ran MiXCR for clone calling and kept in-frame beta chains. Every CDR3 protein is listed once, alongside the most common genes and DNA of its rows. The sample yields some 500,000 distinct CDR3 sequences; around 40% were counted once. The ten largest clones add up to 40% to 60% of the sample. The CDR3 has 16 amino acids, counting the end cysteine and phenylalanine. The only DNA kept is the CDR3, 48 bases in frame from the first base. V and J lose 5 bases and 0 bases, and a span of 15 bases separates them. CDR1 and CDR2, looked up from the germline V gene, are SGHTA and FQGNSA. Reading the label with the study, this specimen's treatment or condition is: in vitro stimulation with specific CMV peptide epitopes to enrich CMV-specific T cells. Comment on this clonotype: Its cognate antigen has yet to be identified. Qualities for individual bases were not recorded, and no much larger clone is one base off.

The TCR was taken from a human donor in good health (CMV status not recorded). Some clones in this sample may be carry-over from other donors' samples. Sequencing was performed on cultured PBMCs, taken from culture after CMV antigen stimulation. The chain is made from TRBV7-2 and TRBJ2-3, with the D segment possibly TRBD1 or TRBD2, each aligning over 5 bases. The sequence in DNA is TGTGCCAGCAGCCGCCCGCTGGGGACCAGCACAGATACGCAGTATTTT. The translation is CASSRPLGTSTDTQYF.